Given below is one TCR beta chain in context. Germline and junction disagree at one end, which may indicate a read error. These data belong to a study of blood T cell repertoires in COVID-19. This table comes from immunoSEQ multiplex PCR, and its TCRdb copy is limited to in-frame clones, with some not included. The data contain a few hundred thousand clones, roughly 90% of them singletons. Sequenced material: peripheral blood. The source is a woman in her fifties or sixties with active or convalescent COVID-19.

CDR3 sequence: CASSPIGQGDLLF. The CDR3 DNA reads as TGTGCCAGCAGCCCTATAGGACAGGGGGATTTACTCTTC. The J gene is TRBJ2-1, the V gene TRBV7-3, with 10 bases lining up with TRBD1. Per germline, CDR1 SGHTA and CDR2 FQGTGA. The CDR3 loop spans 13 amino acids.